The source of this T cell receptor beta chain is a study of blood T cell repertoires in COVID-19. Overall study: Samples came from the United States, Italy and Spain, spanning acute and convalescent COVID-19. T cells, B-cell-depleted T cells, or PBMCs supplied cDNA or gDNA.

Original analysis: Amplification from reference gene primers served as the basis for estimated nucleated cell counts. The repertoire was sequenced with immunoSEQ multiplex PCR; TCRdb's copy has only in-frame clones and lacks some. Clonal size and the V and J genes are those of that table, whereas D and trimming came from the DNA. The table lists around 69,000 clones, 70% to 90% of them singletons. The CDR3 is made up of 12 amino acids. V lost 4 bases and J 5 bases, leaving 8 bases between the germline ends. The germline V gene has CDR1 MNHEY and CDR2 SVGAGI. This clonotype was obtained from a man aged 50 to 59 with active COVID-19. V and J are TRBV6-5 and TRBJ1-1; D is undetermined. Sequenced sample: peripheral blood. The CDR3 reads CASSLRGTEAFF. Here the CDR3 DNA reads TGTGCCAGCAGTTTGAGAGGGACTGAAGCTTTCTTT.